This T cell receptor beta chain was captured by sequencing in a study of shared clonotypes between healthy human individuals. In the study overall: Serving as donors were two women and a few men, whose ages spanned 18 to 49.

Study-wide points: Among non-shared clonotypes, generation probabilities were lower than among those shared by all four donors. In this cohort, only blood was sampled, and tissue repertoires likely differ.

Study donors comprised healthy, HIV-negative adults devoid of recent acute infection or vaccination. Note on this clone: The antigen is unknown.

Germline values: CDR1 SGHRS, CDR2 YFSETQ. The V segment lost 3 bases and the J segment 3 bases; nucleotides outside the gene matches: 4. This CDR3 comprises 15 residues. Some clones are missing from TCRdb's copy, which holds only in-frame ones; the method was immunoSEQ multiplex PCR. The sample carries a few million clones, approximately 93% recorded once. This chain joins TRBV5-1 and TRBJ2-7; 12 positions match TRBD1. Source material: naive CD4+ T cells from PBMCs. As for subset: CD45RA+ positively selected. The sequence derives from a man younger than 30 in good health. Some clones in this sample may be carry-over from other donors' samples. Written as DNA, the CDR3 is TGCGCCAGCAGCTGGGGGACAGGGGGCGGCTACGAGCAGTACTTC. Translation gives CASSWGTGGGYEQYF.